These T cell receptor beta chains were read from a single sample in a study of blood T cells in healthy people across ages. TCRdb reanalysed the 5' RACE reads using MiXCR and keeps one entry per CDR3 protein. The top ten hold more than 8.5% of the sample, which has about 930,000 distinct CDR3 sequences, almost 30% seen once. These records were also assigned to another study, of T cells of mothers and their children.

Sequencing was done on a sample of blood. The source of these receptors is a woman aged 40 to 50 in good health. Both conserved end residues are part of each CDR3. The D gene is left open where the match is weak. Size is stated for part of the rows, as once, few or many counts, or as a class when the clone is expanded.

j_gene,d_gene,abundance,v_gene,len,CDR3nt,CDR3aa
TRBJ2-5,NA,NA,TRBV21-1,17,TGTGCCAGCAGCAAAGGGGGGTCTATCTCGTACCAAGAGACCCAGTACTTC,CASSKGGSISYQETQYF
TRBJ1-4,NA,once,TRBV28,14,TGTGCCAGCAGGGCAAGGGGGTTTGGTGAAAAACTGTTTTTT,CASRARGFGEKLFF
TRBJ2-7,NA,many,TRBV5-1,14,TGCGCCAGCAGTTCCATGATAGGGGCCTACGAGCAGTACTTC,CASSSMIGAYEQYF
TRBJ1-2,NA,few,TRBV28,14,TGTGCCAGCAGTTCCCGACAGTTTAACTATGGCTACACCTTC,CASSSRQFNYGYTF
TRBJ1-4,TRBD1,NA,TRBV20-1,14,TGCAGTGCTAGGGAGACAGGGCTTAATGAAAAACTGTTTTTT,CSARETGLNEKLFF
TRBJ2-1,NA,many,TRBV5-1,15,TGCGCCAGCAGCTTGGACGACAGATCCTACAATGAGCAGTTCTTC,CASSLDDRSYNEQFF
TRBJ2-2,NA,NA,TRBV11-2,12,TGTGCCAGCAGGGCAGGGACCGGGGAGCTGTTTTTT,CASRAGTGELFF
TRBJ1-1,TRBD1,NA,TRBV11-1,16,TGTACCAGCAGCGACACAAGGACAGGAATGAACACTGAAGCTTTCTTT,CTSSDTRTGMNTEAFF
TRBJ2-1,TRBD2,many,TRBV7-3,15,TGTGCCAGCAGCCTTGACGGGGGGTTGGTAAATGAGCAGTTCTTC,CASSLDGGLVNEQFF
TRBJ2-6,TRBD1,NA,TRBV12-3/TRBV12-4,18,TGTGCCAGCAGTTTCGGGACAGGGGTGTCTTCTGGGGCCAACGTCCGGACTTTC,CASSFGTGVSSGANVRTF
TRBJ1-4,NA,few,TRBV28,15,TGTGCCAGCAGTGACCAGGGGTTTGATAATGAAAAACTGTTTTTT,CASSDQGFDNEKLFF
TRBJ2-4,NA,NA,TRBV11-2,15,TGTGCCAGCAGCTTAGTTGCCAGCCTTCAAAACACTCAGTACTTC,CASSLVASLQNTQYF
TRBJ2-7,NA,NA,TRBV5-1,14,TGCGCCAGCAGCACCCAGTACTTCCGGGACGAGCAGTACTTC,CASSTQYFRDEQYF
TRBJ1-3,NA,NA,TRBV7-2,13,TGTGCCAGCAGCCCTCAAAACGGAAACACCATATATTTT,CASSPQNGNTIYF
TRBJ2-1,NA,NA,TRBV28,15,TGTGCCAGCAGTTTCCGACCCACGGGGCGAGAGACCCAGTTCTTC,CASSFRPTGRETQFF
TRBJ2-7,TRBD2,many,TRBV7-6,16,TGTGCCAGCAGCCTCTCGCGGGGGGGACGGGTCTACGAGCAGTACTTC,CASSLSRGGRVYEQYF
TRBJ2-7,NA,few,TRBV2,11,TGTGCCAGAGGGGTGGCGGACGAGCAGTACTTC,CARGVADEQYF
TRBJ2-7,TRBD1,many,TRBV7-3,15,TGTGCCAGCAGCTTCGGACAGGCAGTCTCCTACGAGCAGTACTTC,CASSFGQAVSYEQYF
TRBJ1-2,NA,many,TRBV24-1,13,TGTGCCACCAGCTTCACGGGTGTCGAGGGCTACACCTTC,CATSFTGVEGYTF
TRBJ2-5,TRBD1,NA,TRBV7-9,14,TGTGCCAGCAGCTCATGGGACAGACATGAGACCCAGTACTTC,CASSSWDRHETQYF
TRBJ2-5,NA,few,TRBV12-3/TRBV12-4,13,TGTGCCAGCAGTTTAGGGGAGTTTGAGACCCAGTACTTC,CASSLGEFETQYF
TRBJ2-3,TRBD2,few,TRBV7-6,16,TGTGCCAGCAGTCTAACTTCAGCGACTAGCGCCGATACGCAGTATTTT,CASSLTSATSADTQYF
TRBJ1-6,NA,NA,TRBV7-3,18,TGCGCCAGCAGCTTAAGGGTCCCCCACCAACGCCCAGGATGGGCCCTCCACTTT,CASSLRVPHQRPGWALHF
TRBJ1-2,NA,many,TRBV4-1,15,TGCGCCAGCAGCTCAGGGGTGGCGGACAACTATGGCTACACCTTC,CASSSGVADNYGYTF
TRBJ1-1,NA,NA,TRBV27,15,TGTGCCAGCAGTCCTATCGGACAGAAGAACACTGAAGCTTTCTTT,CASSPIGQKNTEAFF